One sample yielded the 26 T cell receptor beta chains listed below, sequenced in a study of blood T cells in healthy people across ages. PCR was performed a second time for about 7 to 12 cycles using a sample-barcoded 5' primer and a J-beta primer mix. In TCRdb, the 5' RACE reads were re-called with MiXCR into one record per CDR3 protein. Here the sample spans approximately 900,000 distinct CDR3 sequences, roughly 43% being singletons. Sequencing was performed on blood. These TCRs come from a man aged 25 to 45 in good health.

The chain carries TRBV7-2 and TRBJ2-1; D uncertain. There are 13 residues in the CDR3. Germline CDR1 is SGHTA and CDR2 is FQGNSA. V was trimmed by 0 bases and J by 8 bases, leaving 8 bases between them. CDR3 sequence reads: CASSLAEPDEQFF. Here the CDR3 DNA reads TGTGCCAGCAGCTTAGCGGAGCCGGATGAGCAGTTCTTC.

This clonotype has ten or more counts. The J gene is TRBJ2-5, the V gene TRBV6-1; 8 bases match TRBD2. Germline CDR1 and CDR2: MNHNS and SASEGT. The CDR3 runs 15 residues. V shed 6 bases and J 5 bases; nucleotides not matched to a gene: 11. DNA of the CDR3: TGTGCCAGCAGACAAACCGACGGGGGGGTGGAGACCCAGTACTTC. Its translation is CASRQTDGGVETQYF.

This chain uses TRBV18 with TRBJ1-5; 9 bases map to TRBD1. CDR3 length: 17 amino acids. Germline loops: CDR1 KGHSH, CDR2 LQKENI. The J segment lost 0 bases and the V segment lost 5 bases, leaving 8 bases of the junction unmatched. The CDR3 region has the DNA TGTGCCAGCTCAGCTACAGGGGGCCCTTATAGCAATCAGCCCCAGCATTTT. Translation: CASSATGGPYSNQPQHF.

The CDR3 protein is CSASGGPGGNEQFF. The CDR3 DNA sequence: TGCAGCGCCTCGGGGGGCCCAGGTGGCAATGAGCAGTTCTTC. The chain recombines TRBV29-1 with TRBJ2-1, with a tentative D call TRBD2 (7 bases). The length of the CDR3 is 14 residues. Germline values: CDR1 SQVTM, CDR2 ANQGSEA. Deletions cut 7 bases from V and 6 bases from J, with 19 bases between.

This clonotype was seen a handful of times. CDR3: CASSQTGVSYEQYF. For the CDR3, the DNA is TGTGCCAGCAGCCAGACAGGGGTCTCCTACGAGCAGTACTTC. The genes are TRBV7-9 and TRBJ2-5; 8 bases are shared with TRBD1. The closer fit of TRBJ2-7 to the DNA end suggests the J call may be wrong. The CDR3 totals 14 residues. Germline CDR1 SEHNR, CDR2 FQNEAQ (reference sequence).

The chain uses TRBV12-3 or TRBV12-4 and TRBJ2-3; D ambiguous. The length of the CDR3 is 15 residues. V lost 2 bases and J lost 3, with 12 bases in between. The CDR3 loop reads CASSLPAPRTDTQYF. The CDR3, as DNA: TGTGCCAGCAGTTTACCGGCCCCTAGAACAGATACGCAGTATTTT.

V and J are TRBV6-5 and TRBJ2-4; D gene unclear. The CDR3 loop spans 15 amino acids. From germline, CDR1 is MNHEY and CDR2 SVGAGI. V was cut by 4 bases and J by 2 bases, with 12 bases left in between. CDR3 sequence reads: CASSFGRLSKNIQYF. Here the CDR3 DNA reads TGTGCCAGCAGTTTTGGGCGACTTTCCAAAAACATTCAGTACTTC.

The CDR3 region has the DNA TGCGCCAGCACCGGGAACTCTGGGGCCAACGTCCTGACTTTC. Translating gives CASTGNSGANVLTF. The rearrangement links TRBV5-1 to TRBJ2-6; D might be TRBD2 (5 bases). The CDR3 spans 14 residues. V shed 6 bases and J shed 0 bases, with 7 bases lying between them. Germline V gives CDR1 SGHRS, CDR2 YFSETQ.

The chain combines TRBV7-3 with TRBJ2-1; 7 positions match TRBD2. The germline CDR1 and CDR2 sequences are SGHTA and FQGTGA. Trimming took 0 bases from V and 1 from J; bases not matched to a gene: 6. The CDR3 has 17 amino acids. CDR3: CASSLTSGSLSYNEQFF. CDR3 nucleotides: TGTGCCAGCAGCTTAACTAGCGGGTCGTTGTCCTACAATGAGCAGTTCTTC.

This clonotype was recorded at least ten times. The chain carries TRBV4-1 and TRBJ2-7; TRBD1 matches at 9 bases. Trimming at V came to 4 bases and at J to 5 bases, leaving 6 bases not matched to a gene. This CDR3 has 14 residues. In germline, CDR1 is MGHRA, CDR2 YSYEKL. This CDR3 is CASSLRDRVDEQYF. The CDR3 DNA follows: TGCGCCAGCAGCCTTCGGGACAGGGTAGACGAGCAGTACTTC.

J is TRBJ1-5 and V is TRBV27; D gene uncertain. V was clipped by 5 bases and J by 7 bases, with 12 bases between them. This CDR3 comprises 13 residues. CDR1 is MNHEY and CDR2 is SMNVEV in the germline V gene (reference sequence). The CDR3 nucleotides are TGTGCCAGCAGTCTTTTCCCCCAACAGCCCCAGCATTTT. It yields the protein CASSLFPQQPQHF.

This chain uses TRBV27 with TRBJ2-3; 9 bases line up with TRBD2. Germline V gene data show CDR1 as MNHEY and CDR2 as SMNVEV (reference sequence). This CDR3 contains 17 residues. With V trimmed by 5 bases and J by 4 bases, 13 bases remained unmatched. CDR3 amino acids: CASSLHPGLASPDTQYF. CDR3 sequence (DNA): TGTGCCAGCAGTCTCCATCCGGGACTAGCTAGCCCAGATACGCAGTATTTT.

This clonotype was detected once. The chain carries TRBV10-3 and TRBJ1-6; a weak D match, TRBD1 (5 bases). CDR1 and CDR2 from the germline V gene are ENHRY and SYGVKD. Trimming removed 3 bases from V and 9 bases from J, with 9 bases in between. This CDR3 is built from 13 residues. CDR3 region: CAISDLGGSPLHF. CDR3 DNA sequence: TGTGCCATCAGTGATCTGGGGGGTTCACCCCTCCACTTT.

This clonotype was counted only a few times. The chain carries TRBV6-6 and TRBJ1-1, with 7 bases matching TRBD1. The ends lost 7 bases at V and 3 bases at J; junction bases unmatched: 11. The length of the CDR3 is 15 residues. The germline CDR1 and CDR2 sequences are MNHNY and SVGAGI (reference sequence). As DNA, the CDR3 is TGTGCCAGCACACCGAGACAGGGCAAGGACACTGAAGCTTTCTTT. It specifies CASTPRQGKDTEAFF.

This clonotype was observed a few times. The chain joins TRBV7-2 to TRBJ2-1; tentative D call: TRBD2 (6 bases). Between the trimmed V and J ends, which lost 1 base and 1 base, there was a span of 11 bases. There are 16 residues in the CDR3. Germline CDR1 reads SGHTA; CDR2 reads FQGNSA. The CDR3 protein is CASSLGGLGSYNEQFF. Written as DNA, the CDR3 is TGTGCCAGCAGCTTAGGGGGACTGGGGTCCTACAATGAGCAGTTCTTC.

This chain uses TRBV27 with TRBJ2-7; either TRBD1 or TRBD2 may fit D (5 bases each). With 3 bases removed from V and 4 bases from J, the gap between germline ends came to 13 bases. Germline CDR1 reads MNHEY; CDR2 reads SMNVEV (reference sequence). The CDR3 length is 14 residues. The CDR3 DNA reads as TGTGCCAGCAGTTTGGGGACCCCCTATTACGAGCAGTACTTC. Translating gives CASSLGTPYYEQYF.

A few counts support this clonotype. The chain's CDR3 is CSASWDRDLYEQYF. The CDR3 coding sequence is TGCAGTGCTAGTTGGGACAGGGATTTATACGAGCAGTACTTC. The chain carries TRBV20-1 and TRBJ2-7; 9 bases align to TRBD1. The CDR3 consists of 14 residues. The V gene's germline CDR1 is DFQATT and CDR2 SNEGSKA (reference sequence). Germline trimming cut 3 bases from V and 4 bases from J; bases unmatched to any gene: 7.

This chain connects TRBV15 to TRBJ2-1, with 12 bases that match TRBD2. CDR1 LNHNV and CDR2 YYDKDF come from the germline V gene (reference sequence). The CDR3 loop spans 17 amino acids. V lost 0 bases to trimming and J lost 4 bases; unmatched junction nucleotides: 4. The CDR3 is CATSRDEGLAGYNEQFF. Written as DNA, the CDR3 is TGTGCCACCAGCAGAGATGAAGGACTAGCGGGGTACAATGAGCAGTTCTTC.

This clonotype was counted between two and nine times. Compared with germline, one end of the junction differs, possibly owing to a read error. The rearrangement uses TRBV18 and TRBJ1-2, with TRBD1 matching 8 bases. CDR1 and CDR2 (germline): KGHSH, LQKENI. The CDR3 spans 15 residues. The chain's CDR3 is CASSTAPDRVYGYTF. The CDR3 nucleotides read TGTGCCAGCTCGACGGCCCCGGACAGGGTATATGGTTACACCTTC.

The chain joins TRBV4-2 to TRBJ2-3, with D perhaps matching TRBD1 (6 bases). The CDR3 loop spans 12 amino acids. Trimming removed 1 base at V and 8 bases at J, with 7 bases between. Per germline, CDR1 LGHNA and CDR2 YNFKEQ. This chain's CDR3 is CASSQVGGTQYF. CDR3 nucleotide sequence: TGTGCCAGCAGCCAAGTAGGGGGTACGCAGTATTTT.

This clonotype was seen only a few times. The DNA of the CDR3 is TGCAGTGCTAGAGACGGCGGGGGCCTGTACAATGAGCAGTTCTTC. This codes for CSARDGGGLYNEQFF. The J gene is TRBJ2-1, the V gene TRBV20-1, with D perhaps matching TRBD2 (7 bases). The germline V and J ends were trimmed by 0 bases and 4 bases, with 13 bases remaining between them. CDR1 and CDR2 (germline): DFQATT, SNEGSKA (reference sequence). The CDR3 covers 15 residues.

J is TRBJ2-3 and V is TRBV7-9; tentatively, D is TRBD1 or TRBD2 (6 bases each). Trimming removed 5 bases at V and 0 bases at J, with 15 bases between. Looked up from germline, CDR1 is SEHNR and CDR2 is FQNEAQ (reference sequence). This CDR3 is built from 16 residues. CDR3 sequence: CASSAGGGASTDTQYF. As DNA, the CDR3 is TGTGCCAGCAGCGCCGGGGGCGGGGCTAGCACAGATACGCAGTATTTT.

This clonotype was observed a few times. This chain connects TRBV7-2 to TRBJ2-5; TRBD1 aligns across 8 bases. CDR3 length equals 14 residues. Germline trimming cut 6 bases from V and 5 bases from J; bases unmatched to any gene: 8. Germline CDR1 is SGHTA and CDR2 is FQGNSA. This CDR3 is CASSLSDRVETQYF. The CDR3 DNA sequence: TGTGCCAGCAGTCTTTCGGACAGGGTCGAGACCCAGTACTTC.

The chain links TRBV7-2 to TRBJ2-1; D is undetermined. Trimming cost V 8 bases and J 8 bases, with 16 bases left between them. Germline V gene sequence: CDR1 SGHTA, CDR2 FQGNSA. CDR3 length: 13 amino acids. DNA for the CDR3: TGTGCCAGCGTGGACCGGCCCCTCGATGAGCAGTTCTTC. Translating gives CASVDRPLDEQFF.

This chain connects TRBV3-1 to TRBJ1-1; tentatively, D is TRBD1 (6 bases). Trimming took off 0 bases at V and 1 base at J, with 12 bases between the two ends. Germline V gene sequence: CDR1 LGHDT, CDR2 YNNKEL (reference sequence). This CDR3 spans 16 amino acids. In DNA form, the CDR3 reads TGTGCCAGCAGCCAAGAAGCCGGAGGGGGGAACACTGAAGCTTTCTTT. Amino acid sequence: CASSQEAGGGNTEAFF.

The chain carries TRBV7-2 and TRBJ2-7; no definite D call. Deletions cut 1 base from V and 4 bases from J, with 20 bases between. Germline CDR1 and CDR2: SGHTA and FQGNSA. The CDR3 runs to 17 residues. The CDR3, as DNA: TGTGCCAGCAGCTTAGAGGGAACATACCAATCATCATACGAGCAGTACTTC. As protein: CASSLEGTYQSSYEQYF. Full variable domain (rest looked up from reference TRBV7-2 and TRBJ2-7): GAGVSQSPSNKVTEKGKDVELRCDPISGHTALYWYRQSLGQGLEFLIYFQGNSAPDKSGLPSDRFSAERTGGSVSTLTIQRTQQEDSAVYLCASSLEGTYQSSYEQYFGPGTRLTVT.